This T cell receptor beta chain was identified in a study of a mutant IDH1 vaccine in newly diagnosed glioma. Study-level background: Radiotherapy, temozolomide, or both had been given previously, and both were given to most.

The table came from immunoSEQ multiplex PCR; TCRdb's copy has only in-frame clones and leaves some out. The repertoire holds some 61,000 clones, with approximately 83% as singletons. The time point is: baseline, week 1 (first vaccination visit). Treatment: pre-vaccination baseline after standard-of-care therapy. CDR1 is SGHRS, CDR2 YFSETQ, per germline. J lost 2 bases, V lost 4 bases, and 7 bases had no gene match. The length of the CDR3 is 15 residues. The sequenced sample was PBMCs, obtained from a glioma patient treated with radiotherapy, temozolomide or both. J is TRBJ2-3 and V is TRBV5-1, with 7 bases identical to TRBD2. The source of this sequence is a man under 40 with glioma. CDR3 sequence: CASSPNRDYTDTQYF. CDR3 coding DNA: TGCGCCAGCAGCCCAAACCGGGACTACACAGATACGCAGTATTTT.